This entry describes one TCR beta chain. This entry is derived from a study of blood T cell repertoires in COVID-19. The CDR3 runs to 14 residues. The V gene lost 10 bases and the J gene lost 6 bases, with 19 bases spanning the gap. Germline-derived CDR1 and CDR2 are MNHEY and SVGAGI. Method: immunoSEQ multiplex PCR; TCRdb's copy keeps in-frame clones and lacks some. The sample lists 180,000 or so clones, about 89% occurring once. The sequence came from a man in his sixties or seventies with acute or convalescent COVID-19. Sequencing was performed on peripheral blood. The rearrangement uses TRBV6-5 and TRBJ1-5; D is possibly TRBD1 (5 bases). This CDR3 reads CATRGGGKSQPQHF. As DNA, the CDR3 is TGTGCCACCCGTGGTGGGGGGAAGAGTCAGCCCCAGCATTTT.